This TCR beta chain originates from a study of cytomegalovirus exposure and HLA in healthy donors. Study information: Across some 400 genotyped donors, about 86% landed in the Caucasian-associated ancestry cluster. Whole-study results and caveats: Clonal expansion, a later analysis showed, was greater in HLA-associated TCR beta chains than in equally common others. Presence/absence analyses treated sequencing depth as roughly uniform across donors.

As regards this clone: Its cognate antigen is unknown.

Primers: 60 Vbeta forward and 13 Jbeta reverse. Generated by immunoSEQ multiplex PCR, the TCRdb table keeps only in-frame clones and is missing some. Found here are about 190,000 clones, approximately 79% of them singletons; the top ten hold roughly 1.5%. This receptor was obtained from a woman aged 18 to 35 in good health and CMV-seronegative. The sequencing sample was made of PBMCs.

Written as DNA, the CDR3 is TGTGCCAGCAGCTATGGACTAGCGGGGGGGGGTACGCAGTATTTT. Translated, it gives CASSYGLAGGGTQYF. V usage is TRBV7-2 and J usage is TRBJ2-3, with TRBD2 identical over 15 bases. The junction had 4 bases not matched to a gene; V was cut back by 4 bases and J by 8 bases. CDR3 length: 15 amino acids. Germline lookup yields CDR1 SGHTA and CDR2 FQGNSA.